This entry lists 10 T cell receptor beta chains sequenced from one sample in a study of blood T cell repertoires in COVID-19. Sequenced by immunoSEQ multiplex PCR; TCRdb stores in-frame clones only, minus some. The table shows almost 500,000 clones, with 70% to 90% occurring only once. Specimen: PBMCs or T cells enriched from blood (not recorded which). The source of these receptors is a woman aged 55-70 years who had recovered from COVID-19.

To note about this clone: In the same sample, other DNA sequences code for this CDR3. The V call is TRBV5-1, the J call TRBJ1-2, with D possibly matching TRBD1 (5 bases). The length of the CDR3 is 14 residues. Germline values: CDR1 SGHRS, CDR2 YFSETQ. Trimming took off 0 bases at V and 3 bases at J, with 9 bases between the two ends. The CDR3 protein is CASSLAGGDYGYTF. CDR3 sequence (DNA): TGCGCCAGCAGCTTGGCTGGGGGGGACTATGGCTACACCTTC.

The chain combines TRBV19 with TRBJ2-3; 11 bases fit TRBD2. V lost 5 bases and J lost 2; bases outside the gene matches: 9. This CDR3 contains 17 residues. The germline gives CDR1 LNHDA, CDR2 SQIVND (reference sequence). CDR3 sequence: CASSLRLAGTITDTQYF. The CDR3 region has the DNA TGTGCCAGTAGTCTCAGACTAGCGGGGACAATCACAGATACGCAGTATTTT.

This clone was picked up a small number of times. The V call is TRBV5-4, the J call TRBJ2-7, with unresolved D. Trimming left V 0 bases short and J 0 bases short, with 10 bases between. This CDR3 comprises 15 residues. Per the germline V gene, CDR1 is SGHNT and CDR2 is YYREEE (reference sequence). In DNA form, the CDR3 reads TGTGCCAGCAGCTTGGTGGAGCCGAGCTCCTACGAGCAGTACGTC. This gives the protein CASSLVEPSSYEQYV.

The rearrangement links TRBV5-4 to TRBJ2-7; unclear D gene. CDR3 length equals 13 residues. Trimming took 0 bases from V and 6 from J, leaving 10 bases between them. Germline CDR1 and CDR2: SGHNT and YYREEE (reference sequence). As DNA, the CDR3 is TGTGCCAGCAGCTTGGAAGTAGTCACCGAGCAGTACTTC. This encodes CASSLEVVTEQYF.

The V gene is TRBV2, the J gene TRBJ1-5, with D perhaps matching TRBD1 (5 bases). CDR1 and CDR2 (germline): SNHLY, FYNNEI. The CDR3 extends over 13 amino acids. The germline V and J ends were trimmed by 7 bases and 6 bases, with 13 bases remaining between them. DNA for the CDR3: TGTGCCAGCATGCAGACAGCCTTTCAGCCCCAGCATTTT. This sequence encodes CASMQTAFQPQHF.

This chain links TRBV24-1 with TRBJ2-7; TRBD2 might be the D (5 bases). CDR3 length: 13 residues. V was cut by 8 bases and J by 4 bases, with 14 bases left in between. Germline V gives CDR1 KGHDR, CDR2 SFDVKD. In DNA, the CDR3 is TGTGCCACCACGGACTCCCGAGGGTACGAGCAGTACTTC. Protein product: CATTDSRGYEQYF.

This rearrangement joins TRBV7-9 to TRBJ2-3; 9 bases are a match to TRBD2. The CDR3 sequence is 16 residues long. Germline CDR1 and CDR2: SEHNR and FQNEAQ (reference sequence). The V and J ends lost 0 bases and 3 bases, in that order; junction bases with no gene match: 4. CDR3 loop: CASSLAGGGVTDTQYF. DNA for the CDR3: TGTGCCAGCAGCTTAGCGGGCGGGGGGGTAACAGATACGCAGTATTTT. Full variable domain (rest looked up from reference TRBV7-9 and TRBJ2-3): DTGVSQNPRHKITKRGQNVTFRCDPISEHNRLYWYRQTLGQGPEFLTYFQNEAQLEKSRLLSDRFSAERPKGSFSTLEIQRTEQGDSAMYLCASSLAGGGVTDTQYFGPGTRLTVL.

The rearrangement joins TRBV11-3 to TRBJ1-6; 9 nucleotides align to TRBD1. The ends lost 5 bases at V and 9 bases at J; junction bases unmatched: 11. Germline loops: CDR1 SGHNT, CDR2 YENEEA. The CDR3 is 16 amino acids. For the CDR3, the DNA is TGTGCCAGCAGCGGAAACCTCGGGACAGGGCTTTCACCCCTCCACTTT. Its protein is CASSGNLGTGLSPLHF.

As concerns this clone: This specimen includes other DNA sequences encoding the same CDR3. The genes are TRBV18 and TRBJ1-2; weak D call: TRBD1 (6 bases). The CDR3 loop spans 15 amino acids. The V end lost 0 bases, the J end lost 2 bases, and 10 bases lay between the germline ends. Germline V gene lookup returns CDR1 KGHSH and CDR2 LQKENI. The CDR3 loop is CASSPPSRGNYGYTF. As DNA, the CDR3 is TGTGCCAGCTCACCACCGTCCAGGGGAAACTATGGCTACACCTTC.

The rearrangement links TRBV14 to TRBJ1-2, with 10 bases matching TRBD1. There are 15 residues in the CDR3. Germline CDR1 is SGHDN and CDR2 is FVKESK. Unmatched junction bases numbered 4, after V lost 3 bases and J lost 3 bases. This chain's CDR3 is CASSHPGQGYYGYTF. In DNA form, the CDR3 reads TGTGCCAGCAGCCACCCGGGACAGGGGTACTATGGCTACACCTTC.